This T cell receptor (beta chain) was documented in a study of control samples from healthy donors and cancer patients. Germline CDR1 MDHEN, CDR2 SYDVKM. The CDR3 spans 15 residues. Losses at the gene ends were 6 bases for V and 0 bases for J; bases not matched to a gene: 2. The assay was immunoSEQ multiplex PCR, and TCRdb's table has in-frame clones only and misses some. This table has 150,000 to 200,000 clones, around 87% appearing once. The receptor comes from a woman in her forties or fifties in good health. The sequenced sample consisted of blood. The rearrangement uses TRBV28 and TRBJ2-3; 11 bases are shared with TRBD2. CDR3 residues: CASSLAGGSTDTQYF. The CDR3 coding sequence is TGTGCCAGCAGCTTAGCGGGGGGGAGCACAGATACGCAGTATTTT.